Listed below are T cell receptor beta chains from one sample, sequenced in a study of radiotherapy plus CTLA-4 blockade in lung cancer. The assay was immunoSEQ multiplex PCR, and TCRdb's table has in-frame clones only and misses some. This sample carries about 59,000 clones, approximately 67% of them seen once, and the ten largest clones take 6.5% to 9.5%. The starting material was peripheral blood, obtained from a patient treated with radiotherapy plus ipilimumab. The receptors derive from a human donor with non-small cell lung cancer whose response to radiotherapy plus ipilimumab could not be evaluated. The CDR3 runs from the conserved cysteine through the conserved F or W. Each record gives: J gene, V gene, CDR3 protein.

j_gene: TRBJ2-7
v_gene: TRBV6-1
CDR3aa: CASRNSYYEQYF

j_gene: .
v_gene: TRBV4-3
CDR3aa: CASSQDPAGGPYEQYF

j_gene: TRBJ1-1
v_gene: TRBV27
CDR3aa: CASSAHRGPNEAFF

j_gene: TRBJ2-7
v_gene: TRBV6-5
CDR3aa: CASSLVPPPYEQYF

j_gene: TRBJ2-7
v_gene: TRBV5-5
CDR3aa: CASSLLFGQSYEQYF

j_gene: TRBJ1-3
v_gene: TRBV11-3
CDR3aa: CASSLMAGNTIYF

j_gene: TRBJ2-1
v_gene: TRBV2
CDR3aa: CASSEIKSGTYNEQFF

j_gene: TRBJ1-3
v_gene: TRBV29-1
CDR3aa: CTHSRSGNTIYF

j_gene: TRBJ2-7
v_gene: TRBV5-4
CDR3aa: CASTSTVSYEQYF

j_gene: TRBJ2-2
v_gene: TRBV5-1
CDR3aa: CASSLGLAGGTGELFF

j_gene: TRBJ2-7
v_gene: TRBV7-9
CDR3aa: CASSPITGGNYEQYF

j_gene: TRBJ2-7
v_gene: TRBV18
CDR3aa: CASSPSPWTGGYYEQYF

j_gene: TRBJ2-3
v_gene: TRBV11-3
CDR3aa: CASSPGERGFFSTDTQYF

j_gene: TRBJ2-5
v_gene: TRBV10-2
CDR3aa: CASSEGGMGETQYF

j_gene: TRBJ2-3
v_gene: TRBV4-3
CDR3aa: CASSQDGTGNADTQYF

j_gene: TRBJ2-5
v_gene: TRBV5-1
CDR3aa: CASSRGGQGLETQYF

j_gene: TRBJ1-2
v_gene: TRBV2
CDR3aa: CASRLGDYGYTF

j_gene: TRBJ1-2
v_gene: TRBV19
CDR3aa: CASVQGVGYGYTF

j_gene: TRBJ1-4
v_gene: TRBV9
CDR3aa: CASSVGGEANEKLFF

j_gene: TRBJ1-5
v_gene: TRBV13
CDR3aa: CASSLGPLQGEGNQPQHF

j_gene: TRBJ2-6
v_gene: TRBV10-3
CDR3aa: CAIGRAGRSGANVLTF

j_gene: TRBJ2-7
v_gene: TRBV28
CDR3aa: CASSRQGRIGEQYF